Below are 24 T cell receptor beta chains sequenced from a single sample in a study of regulatory T cells in long-lasting Graves disease. TCR beta libraries were built with iRepertoire HTBI primers and Arm-PCR of CDR3 regions. TCRdb reprocessed the multiplex PCR reads via MiXCR and lists one record per CDR3 protein. The data contain fewer than 550,000 distinct CDR3 sequences, roughly 15% of them singletons. Noted time point: newly diagnosed GD, antithyroid drugs for less than 3 months. RNA extracted from PBMCs served as the sequencing template. The sample was also linked to a second study, of T cells in Graves' hyperthyroidism and ophthalmopathy.

The starting material was peripheral blood mononuclear cells (PBMCs), obtained at new diagnosis, from a patient treated with antithyroid drugs. These TCRs come from a middle-aged woman with Graves disease.

This clonotype appeared a few times. CDR3 protein: CAWDRGPPYEQYF. The CDR3 nucleotides read TGTGCCTGGGACAGGGGGCCCCCCTACGAGCAGTACTTC. V is TRBV30 and J is TRBJ2-7; 10 bases fit TRBD1. The V segment lost 5 bases and the J segment 2 bases; nucleotides outside the gene matches: 3. CDR1 and CDR2 (germline): GTSNPN, SVGIG (reference sequence). This CDR3 region has 13 residues.

This chain connects TRBV12-3 or TRBV12-4 to TRBJ2-5; D is possibly TRBD1 or TRBD2 (5 bases each). There are 13 residues in the CDR3. V lost 8 bases and J 5 bases, leaving 15 bases between the germline ends. This CDR3 reads CASGVDWGETQYF. The CDR3 DNA reads TGTGCCAGCGGTGTGGACTGGGGGGAGACCCAGTACTTC.

The chain combines TRBV4-1 with TRBJ1-2; TRBD1 aligns across 7 bases. J was trimmed by 5 bases and V by 2 bases; bases with no gene match: 5. Germline V lookup: CDR1 MGHRA, CDR2 YSYEKL. The CDR3 has 14 amino acids. CDR3 coding DNA: TGCGCCAGCAGCCAAAACCCGACAGGGTATGGCTACACCTTC. Translated, it gives CASSQNPTGYGYTF.

The sample holds a few counts of this clonotype. This chain joins TRBV2 and TRBJ2-5; the D is unclear. Germline V gene data show CDR1 as SNHLY and CDR2 as FYNNEI. This CDR3 comprises 13 residues. The germline V and J ends were trimmed by 8 bases and 5 bases, with 15 bases remaining between them. As DNA, the CDR3 is TGTGCCAGCGCGGTAGGATCCGGGGAGACCCAGTACTTC. It translates to CASAVGSGETQYF.

This clonotype was seen ten or more times. In DNA, the CDR3 is TGTGCCAGCAGTAGACAGAACGCAGATACGCAGTATTTT. Residues: CASSRQNADTQYF. This sequence joins TRBV12-3 or TRBV12-4 and TRBJ2-3; TRBD1 might be the D (5 bases). V was shortened by 5 bases and J by 4 bases, with 10 bases between the two germline ends. The CDR3 is 13 amino acids.

This clonotype came up many times. The V gene is TRBV20-1, the J gene TRBJ1-1, with 7 positions matching TRBD1. Germline CDR1 reads DFQATT; CDR2 reads SNEGSKA (reference sequence). This CDR3 is built from 13 residues. J was trimmed by 0 bases and V by 5 bases; bases with no gene match: 3. CDR3 protein: CSALRGVNTEAFF. CDR3 DNA sequence: TGCAGTGCTCTCAGGGGGGTGAACACTGAAGCTTTCTTT.

This clonotype occurred a few times. Here the CDR3 DNA reads TGTGCCAGCAGCCAAGATATTGCGGGATTCGGAGGCTACACCTTC. Translated: CASSQDIAGFGGYTF. This chain links TRBV3-1 with TRBJ1-2, with unresolved D. Trimming removed 0 bases from V and 8 bases from J, with 16 bases in between. This CDR3 spans 15 amino acids. Germline values: CDR1 LGHDT, CDR2 YNNKEL (reference sequence).

The chain is built from TRBV6-2 or TRBV6-3 and TRBJ1-2, with a tentative D call TRBD1 (6 bases). This CDR3 is 16 amino acids long. Per germline, CDR1 MNHEY and CDR2 SVGEGT. V dropped 2 bases and J dropped 1 base, with 14 bases sitting between them. CDR3 sequence reads: CASSYTGQRDNYGYTF. The DNA for the CDR3 is TGTGCCAGCAGTTACACTGGACAGAGAGATAACTATGGCTACACCTTC.

This chain links TRBV6-1 with TRBJ1-1; weak D call: TRBD1 (5 bases). The CDR3 has 10 amino acids. CDR1 is MNHNS, CDR2 SASEGT, per germline. The V and J ends lost 3 bases and 10 bases respectively, with 6 bases between them. CDR3 amino acids: CASSDGGAFF. CDR3 coding DNA: TGTGCCAGCAGTGATGGGGGAGCTTTCTTT.

The CDR3 bases are TGTGCTAGTGGTTTGGCCCCCCGGGGGGGAACTGAAGCTTTCTTT. Translated, it gives CASGLAPRGGTEAFF. The chain combines TRBV12-5 with TRBJ1-1, with a weak D call TRBD1 (5 bases). V shed 1 base and J shed 5 bases, with 14 bases lying between them. This CDR3 region has 15 residues. Germline-derived CDR1 and CDR2 are LGHNT and FRNRAP. The full variable domain, rest sourced from reference TRBV12-5 and TRBJ1-1, is DARVTQTPRHKVTEMGQEVTMRCQPILGHNTVFWYRQTMMQGLELLAYFRNRAPLDDSGMPKDRFSAEMPDATLATLKIQPSEPRDSAVYFCASGLAPRGGTEAFFGQGTRLTVV.

This clonotype was detected ten times or more. The chain combines TRBV20-1 with TRBJ2-3, with TRBD2 identical over 9 bases. This CDR3 comprises 16 residues. Unmatched junction bases numbered 9, after V lost 1 base and J lost 4 bases. The V gene's germline CDR1 is DFQATT and CDR2 SNEGSKA (reference sequence). The CDR3: CSARASDRGGADTQYF. As DNA, the CDR3 is TGCAGTGCTAGAGCAAGCGATCGCGGGGGGGCAGATACGCAGTATTTT.

This clonotype occurred many times. The rearrangement links TRBV7-2 to TRBJ1-1, with D unresolved. The V and J ends lost 1 base and 1 base respectively, with 16 bases between them. Per the germline V gene, CDR1 is SGHTA and CDR2 is FQGNSA. This CDR3 region has 17 residues. The CDR3 DNA follows: TGTGCCAGCAGCTTAGATCGCGGGGAACGACCGAACACTGAAGCTTTCTTT. Protein sequence: CASSLDRGERPNTEAFF.

This CDR3 is CASSLEQGLAKNIQYF. The CDR3 DNA reads TGTGCCAGCAGCTTGGAACAGGGACTAGCCAAAAACATTCAGTACTTC. The gene calls are TRBV5-5 and TRBJ2-4; D tentatively reads TRBD1 or TRBD2 (6 bases each). The germline CDR1 and CDR2 sequences are SGHKS and YYEKEE (reference sequence). V gave up 0 bases and J gave up 0 bases, with 10 bases separating them. This CDR3 is built from 16 residues.

This clonotype was recorded many times. V and J are TRBV2 and TRBJ1-6; D ambiguous. The V and J ends lost 4 bases and 8 bases respectively, with 12 bases between them. Germline CDR1 reads SNHLY; CDR2 reads FYNNEI. The CDR3 is 14 residues long. The CDR3 spells CASSVLRADSPLHF. CDR3 nucleotides: TGTGCCAGCAGTGTTCTGAGGGCCGATTCACCCCTCCACTTT.

This clonotype was recorded many times. The chain couples TRBV28 to TRBJ1-1; possibly TRBD1 for D (5 bases). Germline V gene data show CDR1 as MDHEN and CDR2 as SYDVKM. The CDR3 sequence is 15 residues long. The ends were cut back, 2 bases at V and 2 bases at J, with 12 bases in the middle. CDR3 amino acids: CASSLIDRVNTEAFF. The CDR3 DNA reads as TGTGCCAGCAGTTTAATCGACAGAGTTAACACTGAAGCTTTCTTT. The whole variable domain, filled in from reference TRBV28 and TRBJ1-1, reads DVKVTQSSRYLVKRTGEKVFLECVQDMDHENMFWYRQDPGLGLRLIYFSYDVKMKEKGDIPEGYSVSREKKERFSLILESASTNQTSMYLCASSLIDRVNTEAFFGQGTRLTVV.

The table lists this clonotype with a few counts. The genes are TRBV2 and TRBJ2-1, with D maybe TRBD1 (5 bases). The germline gives CDR1 SNHLY, CDR2 FYNNEI. V was pared by 5 bases and J by 10 bases, with 15 bases between. This CDR3 region has 13 residues. Here the CDR3 DNA reads TGTGCCAGCAGTTTATTGGGGCCCGAGGAGCAGTTCTTC. It yields the protein CASSLLGPEEQFF.

The V gene is TRBV6-5, the J gene TRBJ2-3; possible D gene TRBD2, 6 bases. CDR1 is MNHEY and CDR2 is SVGAGI in the germline V gene. CDR3 length: 13 amino acids. The V gene lost 2 bases and the J gene lost 10 bases, with 13 bases spanning the gap. This CDR3 reads CASSYVGGRAQYF. CDR3 nucleotide sequence: TGTGCCAGCAGTTACGTCGGGGGTCGGGCGCAGTATTTT.

The chain carries TRBV6-1 and TRBJ2-3; 14 nucleotides align to TRBD2. Trimming took 1 base from V and 2 from J; bases not matched to a gene: 5. The CDR3 extends over 18 amino acids. The germline V gene encodes CDR1 MNHNS and CDR2 SASEGT. DNA of the CDR3: TGTGCCAGCAGTGAAGATGGGACTAGCGGGGGATTCACAGATACGCAGTATTTT. Amino acids: CASSEDGTSGGFTDTQYF.

V is TRBV5-1 and J is TRBJ2-6, with 8 bases that match TRBD1. There are 17 residues in the CDR3. Trimming at V came to 3 bases and at J to 0 bases, leaving 5 bases not matched to a gene. Germline V lookup: CDR1 SGHRS, CDR2 YFSETQ. This CDR3 reads CASSSGQESSGANVLTF. The CDR3 region has the DNA TGCGCCAGCAGCTCGGGACAGGAGAGCTCTGGGGCCAACGTCCTGACTTTC.

Note on this clonotype: Sequence at one end of the junction differs from germline and may be a read error. The CDR3 region has the DNA TGTGCCTGGAGTTCAACTAAGCGGGGGACCCTCTTC. Encoded protein: CAWSSTKRGTLF. The chain employs TRBV30 and TRBJ2-1, with 8 positions matching TRBD2. CDR3 size: 12 residues. Germline-derived CDR1 and CDR2 are GTSNPN and SVGIG (reference sequence). Full variable domain (missing parts from reference TRBV30 and TRBJ2-1): SQTIHQWPATLVQPVGSPLSLECTVEGTSNPNLYWYRQAAGRGLQLLFYSVGIGQISSEVPQNLSASRPQDRQFILSSKKLLLSDSGFYLCAWSSTKRGTLFGPGTRLTVL.

This clonotype showed up just a few times. The chain couples TRBV19 to TRBJ2-7; 7 positions agree with TRBD1. The germline V gene encodes CDR1 LNHDA and CDR2 SQIVND (reference sequence). This CDR3 is built from 13 residues. V gave up 2 bases and J gave up 3 bases; unmatched junction bases: 1. CDR3 protein: CASSIRQGYEQYF. CDR3 bases: TGTGCCAGTAGTATAAGACAGGGCTACGAGCAGTACTTC.

This clonotype was seen many times. Sequence at one end of the junction differs from germline and may be a read error. The chain employs TRBV6-1 and TRBJ2-5; D is possibly TRBD2 (5 bases). Germline V CDR1 and CDR2: MNHNS, SASEGT. The CDR3 totals 11 residues. CDR3 loop: CASSEEASQPF. The CDR3 DNA sequence: TGTGCCAGCAGTGAAGAAGCTAGCCAACCTTTT.

About this clonotype itself: A single base separates this from a much larger clone, so it may be a read error. The chain joins TRBV7-9 to TRBJ2-3; D is uncertain. Germline CDR1 SEHNR, CDR2 FQNEAQ (reference sequence). The CDR3 contains 11 residues. V lost 8 bases and J lost 4, with 7 bases in between. CDR3 protein: CASGPPDTQYF. Here the CDR3 DNA reads TGTGCCAGCGGTCCCCCAGATACGCAGTATTTT. Based on the CDR3 plus reference TRBV7-9 and TRBJ2-3, the full variable domain is DTGVSQNPRHKITKRGQNVTFRCDPISEHNRLYWYRQTLGQGPEFLTYFQNEAQLEKSRLLSDRFSAERPKGSFSTLEIQRTEQGDSAMYLCASGPPDTQYFGPGTRLTVL.

The chain is built from TRBV11-3 and TRBJ1-1; D gene unclear. The CDR3 has 15 amino acids. Between the trimmed V and J ends, which lost 6 bases and 0 bases, there was a span of 14 bases. Looked up from germline, CDR1 is SGHNT and CDR2 is YENEEA. CDR3 amino acids: CASSHPSHVNTEAFF. In DNA form, the CDR3 reads TGTGCCAGCAGTCATCCTTCTCACGTGAACACTGAAGCTTTCTTT.